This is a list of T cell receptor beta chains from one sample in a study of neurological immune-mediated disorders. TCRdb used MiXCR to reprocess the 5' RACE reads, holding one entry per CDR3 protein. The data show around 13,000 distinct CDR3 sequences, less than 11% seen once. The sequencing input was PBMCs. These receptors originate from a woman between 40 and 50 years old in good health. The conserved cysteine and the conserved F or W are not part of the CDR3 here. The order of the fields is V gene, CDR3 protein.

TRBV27	AGSPSALIGIEAF
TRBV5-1	ASSLATSGSSYNEQF
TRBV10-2	ASSGQSYEQY
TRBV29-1	SVGGNEKLF
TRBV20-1	SGALVPHEQY
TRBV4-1	ASSQPGAAGQPQH
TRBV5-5	ASSGTASYEQY
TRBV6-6	ASSSNTGEGTQY
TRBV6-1	ASSPTGGRSPLH
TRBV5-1	ASSWKGNSYNEQF
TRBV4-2	ASSQEVEGRNYEQY
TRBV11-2	ASSLGGRSYEQY
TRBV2	ASSTGTSWETQY
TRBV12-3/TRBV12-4	ASSFGSSPDTQY
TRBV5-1	ASSLAIREKLF
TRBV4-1	ASSQESRWNEQF
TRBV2	AVSRGANPYNEQF
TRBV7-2	ASSQDRAQETQY
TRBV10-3	AIGAHWTEQF
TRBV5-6	ASSQGLAGALSYEQY
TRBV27	ASSLVGGTRGQNQPQH
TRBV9	ASSALMNTEAF
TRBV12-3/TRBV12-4	ASKQGEYTGELF
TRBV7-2	ASSSRRDTEAF
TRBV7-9	ASRTGVNEQF
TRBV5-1	ASSIGGWNTEAF
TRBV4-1	ASSLRGPTSNQPQH
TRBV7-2	ASSSTGTGGDTQY
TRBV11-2	ASSLRLGQGENEQF
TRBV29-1	SVDRRPDRLNYGYT
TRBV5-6	ASRPLRRADTQY
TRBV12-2	ASRLAIGRRWQY
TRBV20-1	SARGGGGGDWDTQY
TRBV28	ASSRTPKEKLF
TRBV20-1	GGRDRVYEQY
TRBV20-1	SASGGLVTDTQY
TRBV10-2	ASSFYICSGVWNEQF
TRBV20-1	SAREGRDTQY
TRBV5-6	ASSQAALRGYNEQF
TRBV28	ASSFFSNEQF
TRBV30	AWRNPVAKNIQY
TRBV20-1	SARDAGRGGQPQH
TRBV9	ASSRGGGGNQPQH
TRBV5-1	ASSLATGTYNEQF
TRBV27	ASSLRMNYGYT
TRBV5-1	ASSPGGSGNEQF
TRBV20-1	SARDNTASGVHTQY
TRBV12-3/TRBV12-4	ASSSFRGLKGYEQY
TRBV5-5	ASSSGQGYNEQF
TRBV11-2	ASSFPRDNEQF
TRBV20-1	SAYRTSASSYEQY
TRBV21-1	ASGNGTGEFDEQF
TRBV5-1	ASSPDGQANQPQH
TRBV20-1	SARDLLGWEGYEQY
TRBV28	ASAPRGFNQPQH
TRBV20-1	SAMDRANEQF
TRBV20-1	SALPGLAGSNEQF
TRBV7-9	ASSGEDTQY